This entry concerns a single T cell receptor (beta chain). Antigen unknown. The data belong to a study of breast tumors, draining lymph nodes, adjacent tissues. This CDR3 is built from 12 residues. Germline CDR1 LNHDA, CDR2 SQIVND (reference sequence). Between the trimmed V and J ends, which lost 5 bases and 10 bases, there was a span of 11 bases. Study-wide points: Tumor repertoires ranked between lymph nodes and nontumor tissue in diversity, with V and J gene preferences.

TCRdb re-derived calls from the multiplex PCR reads in MiXCR, one entry per CDR3 protein. Altogether around 250,000 distinct CDR3 sequences are present, approximately 36% being singletons, with the ten largest covering approximately 3.3%. Samples came from axillary lymph nodes draining the breast cancer. Sequencing was performed on axillary lymph node tissue. This chain connects TRBV19 to TRBJ1-4; possible D gene TRBD1, 5 bases. This sequence originates from a female donor with breast cancer. Some clones in this sample may be carry-over from other donors' samples. The CDR3 coding sequence is TGTGCCAGTAGTCCCGGGAGGGGAAAACTGTTTTTT. The encoded protein is CASSPGRGKLFF.